This T cell receptor (beta chain) emerged from a study of CD8 T cells in ankylosing spondylitis. The sample holds many counts of this clonotype. MiXCR, applied by TCRdb to the 5' RACE reads, yields one record per CDR3 protein. The table records about 130,000 distinct CDR3 sequences, 7% of them present only once. V lost 2 bases, J lost 5 bases, and 27 bases lay in between. The germline V gene has CDR1 DFQATT and CDR2 SNEGSKA (reference sequence). CDR3 length equals 19 residues. The chain recombines TRBV20-1 with TRBJ1-4; D is perhaps TRBD1 (6 bases). This receptor was taken from a male donor with ankylosing spondylitis or in good health (not recorded which). The specimen was blood, either unsorted or a sorted T cell fraction (not recorded which). The CDR3 protein is CSARIEDSADMAPNEKLFF. The DNA of the CDR3 is TGCAGTGCTAGAATAGAGGACAGCGCCGATATGGCTCCCAATGAAAAACTGTTTTTT.